This TCR beta chain comes out of a study of blood T cell repertoires in COVID-19. Study context: COVID-19 samples, acute and convalescent, were from the United States, Italy and Spain. T cells, B-cell-depleted T cells, or PBMCs provided the cDNA or gDNA that served as material.

Original processing methods: For nucleated cells, counts were estimated from reference gene primer amplification. The method was immunoSEQ multiplex PCR; TCRdb's version includes in-frame clones alone and lacks a portion of them. V and J calls and clone size are copied from that table; D and trimming were computed from the DNA. The data show approximately 220,000 clones, with roughly 89% seen just once and about 15% held by the top ten. Germline V CDR1 and CDR2: SGHNT, YYREEE (reference sequence). This CDR3 spans 16 amino acids. The ends were cut back, 4 bases at V and 2 bases at J, with 18 bases in the middle.

This chain uses TRBV5-4 with TRBJ2-5, with D unclear. The sample taken for sequencing was PBMCs or T cells enriched from blood (not recorded which). The TCR was taken from a man younger than 45 who had been exposed to COVID-19. CDR3 in amino acids: CASSSSVGSLQETQYF. The CDR3, as DNA: TGTGCCAGCAGCAGTTCGGTGGGCAGCCTACAAGAGACCCAGTACTTC. Full variable domain (remainder filled in from reference TRBV5-4 and TRBJ2-5): ETGVTQSPTHLIKTRGQQVTLRCSSQSGHNTVSWYQQALGQGPQFIFQYYREEENGRGNFPPRFSGLQFPNYSSELNVNALELDDSALYLCASSSSVGSLQETQYFGPGTRLLVL.